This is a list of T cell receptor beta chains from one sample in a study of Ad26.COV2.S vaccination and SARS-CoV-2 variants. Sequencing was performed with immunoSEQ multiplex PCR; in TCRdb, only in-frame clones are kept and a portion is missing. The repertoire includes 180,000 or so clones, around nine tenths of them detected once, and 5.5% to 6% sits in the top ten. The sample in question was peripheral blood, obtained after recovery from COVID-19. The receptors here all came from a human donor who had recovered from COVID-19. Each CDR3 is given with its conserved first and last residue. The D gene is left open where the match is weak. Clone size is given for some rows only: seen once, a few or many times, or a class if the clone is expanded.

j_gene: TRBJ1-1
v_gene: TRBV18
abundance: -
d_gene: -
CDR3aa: CASSRMNTEAFF
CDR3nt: TGTGCCAGCTCACGGATGAACACTGAAGCTTTCTTT

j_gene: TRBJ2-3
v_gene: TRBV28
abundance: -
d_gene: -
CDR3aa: CASSLGGPRLDTQYF
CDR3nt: TGTGCCAGCAGTTTAGGGGGGCCCCGGCTGGATACGCAGTATTTT

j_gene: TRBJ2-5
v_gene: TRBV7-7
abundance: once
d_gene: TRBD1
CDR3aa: CASSARTGRETQYF
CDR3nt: TGTGCCAGCAGCGCCCGGACAGGGCGAGAGACCCAGTACTTC

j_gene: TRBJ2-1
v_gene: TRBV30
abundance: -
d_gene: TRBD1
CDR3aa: CAWSRDRSSYNEQFF
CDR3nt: TGTGCCTGGAGCCGGGACAGGAGCTCCTACAATGAGCAGTTCTTC

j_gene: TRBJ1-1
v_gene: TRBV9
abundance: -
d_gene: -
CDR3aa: CASSLQESTEAFF
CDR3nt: TGTGCCAGCAGCTTACAGGAATCCACTGAAGCTTTCTTT

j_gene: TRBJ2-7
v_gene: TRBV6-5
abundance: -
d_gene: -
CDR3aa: CAIQLGSSYEQYF
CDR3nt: TGTGCCATTCAACTTGGGAGCTCCTACGAGCAGTACTTC

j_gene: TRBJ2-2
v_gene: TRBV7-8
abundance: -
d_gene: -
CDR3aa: CASSYINTGELFF
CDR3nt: TGTGCCAGCAGCTACATAAACACCGGGGAGCTGTTTTTT

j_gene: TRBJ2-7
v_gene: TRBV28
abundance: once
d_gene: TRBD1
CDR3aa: CASSLGQEYEQYF
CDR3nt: TGTGCCAGCAGTTTGGGACAGGAATACGAGCAGTACTTC

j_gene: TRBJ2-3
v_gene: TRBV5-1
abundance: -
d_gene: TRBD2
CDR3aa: CASSSAGTSGDTDTQYF
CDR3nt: TGCGCCAGCAGCTCCGCCGGGACTAGCGGAGACACAGATACGCAGTATTTT

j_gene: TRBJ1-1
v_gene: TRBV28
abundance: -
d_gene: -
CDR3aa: CASSSRQLEAFF
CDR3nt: TGTGCCAGCAGTTCTCGACAGCTTGAAGCTTTCTTT

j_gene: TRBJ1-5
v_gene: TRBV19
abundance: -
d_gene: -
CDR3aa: CASSINGGVSNQPQHF
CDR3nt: TGTGCCAGTAGTATAAACGGGGGTGTTAGCAATCAGCCCCAGCATTTT

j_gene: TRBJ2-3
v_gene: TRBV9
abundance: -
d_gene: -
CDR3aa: CASGGVRTDTQYF
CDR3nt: TGTGCCAGCGGCGGGGTACGCACAGATACGCAGTATTTT

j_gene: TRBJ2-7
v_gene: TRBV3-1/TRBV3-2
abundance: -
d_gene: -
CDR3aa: CASSPGLFLYEQYF
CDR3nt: TGTGCCAGCAGCCCGGGGCTCTTCCTCTACGAGCAGTACTTC

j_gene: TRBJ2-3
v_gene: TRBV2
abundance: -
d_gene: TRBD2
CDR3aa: CASRPGTSGVDTQYF
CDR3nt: TGTGCCAGCAGACCCGGGACTAGCGGGGTGGATACGCAGTATTTT

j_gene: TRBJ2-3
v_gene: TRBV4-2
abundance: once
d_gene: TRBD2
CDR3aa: CASSPGLAGVPDTQYF
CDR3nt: TGTGCCAGCAGCCCAGGACTAGCGGGAGTTCCAGATACGCAGTATTTT

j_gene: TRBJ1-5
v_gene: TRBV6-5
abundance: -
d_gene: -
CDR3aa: CASRAEGNQPQHF
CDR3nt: TGTGCCAGCAGGGCGGAGGGCAATCAGCCCCAGCATTTT

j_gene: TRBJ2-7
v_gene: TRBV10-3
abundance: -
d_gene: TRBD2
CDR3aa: CAIMAGLAGDGSYEQYF
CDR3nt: TGTGCCATCATGGCCGGACTAGCGGGAGACGGCTCCTACGAGCAGTACTTC

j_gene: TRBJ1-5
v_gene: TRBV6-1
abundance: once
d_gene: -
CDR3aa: CASSEGGLQPQHF
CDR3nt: TGTGCCAGCAGTGAAGGGGGATTGCAGCCCCAGCATTTT

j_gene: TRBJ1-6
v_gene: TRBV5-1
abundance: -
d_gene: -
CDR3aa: CASSLGDNGDIYNSPLHF
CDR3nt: TGCGCCAGCAGCTTGGGGGACAATGGGGACATTTATAATTCACCCCTCCACTTT

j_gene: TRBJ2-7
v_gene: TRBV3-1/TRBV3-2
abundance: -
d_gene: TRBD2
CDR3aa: CASSHPWGGPEEQYF
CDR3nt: TGTGCCAGCAGCCACCCTTGGGGGGGACCCGAGGAGCAGTACTTC

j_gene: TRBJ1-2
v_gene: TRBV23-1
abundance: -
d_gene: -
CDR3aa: CASSQSGEDGYTF
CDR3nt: TGCGCCAGCAGTCAATCCGGGGAGGATGGCTACACCTTC

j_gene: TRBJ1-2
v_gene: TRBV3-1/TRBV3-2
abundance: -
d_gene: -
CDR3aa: CARASDSHPRDYGYTF
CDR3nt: TGTGCCAGGGCCTCGGACAGCCACCCTCGGGACTATGGCTACACCTTC

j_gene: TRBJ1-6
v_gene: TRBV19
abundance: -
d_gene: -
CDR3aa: CASSNRPAGEGNSPLHF
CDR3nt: TGTGCCAGTAGTAACAGGCCCGCAGGGGAAGGTAATTCACCCCTCCACTTT

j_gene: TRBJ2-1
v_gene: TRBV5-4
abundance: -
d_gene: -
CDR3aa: CASSWGGASYNEQFF
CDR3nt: TGTGCCAGCAGCTGGGGGGGGGCCTCCTACAATGAGCAGTTCTTC

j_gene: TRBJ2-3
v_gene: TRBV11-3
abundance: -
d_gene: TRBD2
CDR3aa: CASSFGLAGVADTQYF
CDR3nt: TGTGCCAGCAGCTTCGGACTAGCGGGAGTCGCAGATACGCAGTATTTT

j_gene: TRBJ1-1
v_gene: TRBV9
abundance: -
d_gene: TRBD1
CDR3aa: CASSAQGAVNTEAFF
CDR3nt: TGTGCCAGCAGCGCACAGGGGGCCGTGAACACTGAAGCTTTCTTT

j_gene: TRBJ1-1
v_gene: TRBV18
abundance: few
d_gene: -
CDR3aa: CASSPQGMSNTEAFF
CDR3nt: TGTGCCAGCTCACCACAGGGGATGTCCAACACTGAAGCTTTCTTT

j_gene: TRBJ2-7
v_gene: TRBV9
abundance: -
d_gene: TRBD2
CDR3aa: CASSVEGAGGPYEQYF
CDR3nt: TGTGCCAGCAGCGTAGAGGGAGCGGGAGGGCCCTACGAGCAGTACTTC

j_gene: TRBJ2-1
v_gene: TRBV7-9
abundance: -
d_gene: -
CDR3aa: CASSPRSVGSYNEQFF
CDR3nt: TGTGCCAGCAGCCCCCGGAGTGTCGGCTCCTACAATGAGCAGTTCTTC

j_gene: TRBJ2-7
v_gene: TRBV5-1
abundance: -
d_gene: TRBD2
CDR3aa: CASSYAGTSGRASGEQYF
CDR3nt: TGCGCCAGCAGCTACGCCGGGACTAGCGGGAGGGCCTCTGGCGAGCAGTACTTC

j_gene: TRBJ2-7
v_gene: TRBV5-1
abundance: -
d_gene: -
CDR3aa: CASSSTGPDLHEQYF
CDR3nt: TGCGCCAGCAGCTCGACAGGTCCTGACCTCCACGAGCAGTACTTC